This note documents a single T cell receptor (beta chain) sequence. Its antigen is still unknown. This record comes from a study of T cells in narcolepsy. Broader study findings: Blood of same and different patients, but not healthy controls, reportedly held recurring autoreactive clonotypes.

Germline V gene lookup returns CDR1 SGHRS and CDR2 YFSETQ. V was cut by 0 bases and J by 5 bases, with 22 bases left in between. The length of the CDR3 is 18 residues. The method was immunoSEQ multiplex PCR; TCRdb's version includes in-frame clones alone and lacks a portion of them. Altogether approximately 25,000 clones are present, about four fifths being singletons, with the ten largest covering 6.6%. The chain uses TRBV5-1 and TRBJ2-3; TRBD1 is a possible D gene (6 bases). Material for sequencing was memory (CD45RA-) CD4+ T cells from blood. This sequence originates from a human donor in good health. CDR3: CASSLGTRGTRHRDTQYF. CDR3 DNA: TGCGCCAGCAGCTTGGGGACCAGGGGTACCCGACACAGAGATACGCAGTATTTT.